This entry lists 23 T cell receptor beta chains sequenced from one sample in a study of CD8+ T cells in alopecia areata. RNA extraction was followed by reverse transcription into cDNA, which acted as the sequencing template. Assay: immunoSEQ multiplex PCR; the TCRdb copy retains only in-frame clones and omits some. Of about 200,000 clones detected, 55% to 75% appear once; the ten largest clones hold 4.5% to 6%. Treatment: oral pan-JAK inhibitor, 5-10 mg twice daily. Source: CD4+ T cells sorted from blood, taken at week 24, from a patient treated with tofacitinib. The receptors derive from a human donor with alopecia areata.

The chain uses TRBV4-2 and TRBJ2-1; unclear D gene. The germline V gene has CDR1 LGHNA and CDR2 YNFKEQ. The CDR3 runs to 13 residues. Trimming left V 8 bases short and J 7 bases short, with 15 bases between. CDR3 in amino acids: CASSNSPANEQFF. DNA of the CDR3: TGTGCCAGCTCAAATAGCCCCGCGAATGAGCAGTTCTTC.

This clone was counted a few times. The rearrangement links TRBV5-1 to TRBJ2-1, with TRBD2 matching over 14 bases. Germline V CDR1 and CDR2: SGHRS, YFSETQ. CDR3 length: 16 amino acids. With 4 bases clipped from V and 9 bases from J, the junction kept 9 bases outside the gene matches. The CDR3 spells CASSPRPGLAGVEQFF. In DNA form, the CDR3 reads TGCGCCAGCAGCCCTCGTCCGGGACTAGCGGGAGTTGAGCAGTTCTTC.

The chain recombines TRBV18 with TRBJ2-3; D call uncertain. Trimming took 0 bases from V and 0 from J, leaving 7 bases between them. Germline loops: CDR1 KGHSH, CDR2 LQKENI. This CDR3 is built from 15 residues. The CDR3 loop is CASSPPRASTDTQYF. The CDR3 nucleotides are TGTGCCAGCTCACCACCCCGTGCTAGCACAGATACGCAGTATTTT.

The chain has TRBV30 and TRBJ1-3; D gene unclear. Per germline, CDR1 GTSNPN and CDR2 SVGIG (reference sequence). V lost 1 base to trimming and J lost 4 bases, with 5 bases between them. The CDR3 runs 12 residues. CDR3 coding DNA: TGTGCCTGGAGTGAACGGGGAAACACCATATATTTT. Amino acid sequence: CAWSERGNTIYF.

This clone was detected only a few times. The J gene is TRBJ2-7, the V gene TRBV7-2; D gene unclear. The CDR3 totals 11 residues. Germline loops: CDR1 SGHTA, CDR2 FQGNSA. Trimming took off 1 base at V and 9 bases at J, with 7 bases between the two ends. CDR3 loop: CASSLGLAQYF. In nucleotides, the CDR3 is TGTGCCAGCAGCTTAGGATTGGCGCAGTACTTC.

The V and J genes are TRBV29-1 and TRBJ1-1; D remains unclear. CDR1 is SQVTM, CDR2 ANQGSEA, per germline. Trimming took off 5 bases at V and 1 base at J, with 5 bases between the two ends. This CDR3 has 11 amino acids. The CDR3 loop reads CSVYKNTEAFF. The CDR3 DNA sequence: TGCAGCGTTTACAAGAACACTGAAGCTTTCTTT.

The chain employs TRBV5-6 and TRBJ1-2; 9 bases are shared with TRBD1. CDR3 length: 15 residues. Germline CDR1 and CDR2: SGHDT and YYEEEE. V trimming: 2 bases; J trimming: 4 bases; junction bases outside the gene matches: 6. CDR3 sequence reads: CASSFGTGMGYGYTF. The CDR3 coding sequence is TGTGCCAGCAGCTTTGGGACAGGGATGGGCTATGGCTACACCTTC.

The chain carries TRBV11-3 and TRBJ2-3; TRBD2 matches 7 bases. CDR1 SGHNT and CDR2 YENEEA come from the germline V gene. The V gene end was trimmed by 1 base and the J gene end by 0 bases; junction bases not matched to a gene: 4. This CDR3 comprises 16 residues. The DNA of the CDR3 is TGTGCCAGCAGCTTAGGGGGGGGATCTAGCACAGATACGCAGTATTTT. It is translated as CASSLGGGSSTDTQYF.

This clone was detected a few times. The chain has TRBV2 and TRBJ1-1; D gene ambiguous. This CDR3 spans 16 amino acids. The V gene lost 6 bases and the J gene lost 0 bases, with 17 bases spanning the gap. CDR1 and CDR2 (germline): SNHLY, FYNNEI. CDR3 sequence reads: CASRPGGSLMNTEAFF. Here the CDR3 DNA reads TGTGCCAGCAGACCTGGCGGATCCTTAATGAACACTGAAGCTTTCTTT.

This chain's CDR3 is CASRESGQLQETQYF. The CDR3 coding sequence is TGTGCCAGCAGGGAGTCAGGACAACTCCAAGAGACCCAGTACTTC. The J gene is TRBJ2-5, the V gene TRBV7-3; TRBD1 might be the D (5 bases). This CDR3 is built from 15 residues. Between the trimmed V and J ends, which lost 6 bases and 1 base, there was a span of 15 bases. Germline-derived CDR1 and CDR2 are SGHTA and FQGTGA.

The chain uses TRBV5-4 and TRBJ2-3; a weak D match, TRBD2 (5 bases). Germline CDR1 reads SGHNT; CDR2 reads YYREEE (reference sequence). The CDR3 loop spans 17 amino acids. V dropped 4 bases and J dropped 4 bases, with 22 bases sitting between them. The CDR3 region is CASSTTPLGGAADTQYF. The DNA of the CDR3 is TGTGCCAGCAGCACGACACCACTAGGAGGAGCCGCAGATACGCAGTATTTT.

A few counts support this clone. The genes are TRBV27 and TRBJ2-3; D is ambiguous. Germline V gives CDR1 MNHEY, CDR2 SMNVEV (reference sequence). V was clipped by 3 bases and J by 1 base, with 11 bases between them. The CDR3 length is 15 residues. The CDR3 sequence: CASSFKGARTDTQYF. DNA of the CDR3: TGTGCCAGCAGTTTCAAGGGCGCCCGCACAGATACGCAGTATTTT.

The count of this clone is one. The rearrangement uses TRBV5-6 and TRBJ1-2; 9 bases agree with TRBD1. The CDR3 runs to 13 residues. V shed 4 bases, J shed 5 bases, and the junction held 3 bases outside the gene matches. The germline CDR1 and CDR2 sequences are SGHDT and YYEEEE. CDR3 DNA sequence: TGTGCCAGCAGCCTACAGGGGGCTTATGGCTACACCTTC. Translating gives CASSLQGAYGYTF.

This clone was observed a few times. The J gene is TRBJ2-7, the V gene TRBV5-6; 10 nucleotides line up with TRBD2. J gave up 0 bases and V 0 bases, and 3 bases lay outside the gene matches. Germline lookup yields CDR1 SGHDT and CDR2 YYEEEE. This CDR3 comprises 16 residues. In nucleotides, the CDR3 is TGTGCCAGCAGCTTGGTGACTAGCGGGTACTCCTACGAGCAGTACTTC. It translates to CASSLVTSGYSYEQYF.

This rearrangement joins TRBV7-9 to TRBJ2-7; D is possibly TRBD2 (7 bases). The CDR3 is 12 residues long. V shed 10 bases and J shed 5 bases, with 15 bases lying between them. CDR1 is SEHNR and CDR2 is FQNEAQ in the germline V gene (reference sequence). CDR3 nucleotide sequence: TGTGCCACCAGTTCGGGGGGCGACGAGCAGTACTTC. Translating it yields CATSSGGDEQYF.

This clone came up a few times. The chain has TRBV5-1 and TRBJ2-3; D unclear. Trimming shortened V by 4 bases and J by 4 bases, and 16 bases separated the two germline ends. CDR3 length: 15 amino acids. Germline assignment: CDR1 SGHRS and CDR2 YFSETQ. This chain's CDR3 is CASSPEAVLADTQYF. CDR3 DNA: TGCGCCAGCAGCCCCGAGGCCGTTTTGGCAGATACGCAGTATTTT.

The chain recombines TRBV4-1 with TRBJ2-7; D may be TRBD1 (5 bases). V lost 1 base to trimming and J lost 1 base, with 11 bases between them. Germline loops: CDR1 MGHRA, CDR2 YSYEKL. The CDR3 totals 15 residues. The CDR3 sequence is CASSQGQGRSYEQYF. For the CDR3, the DNA is TGCGCCAGCAGCCAAGGGCAGGGAAGGTCCTACGAGCAGTACTTC.

The chain recombines TRBV7-9 with TRBJ2-2; D not resolved. The germline gives CDR1 SEHNR, CDR2 FQNEAQ (reference sequence). There are 13 residues in the CDR3. The V gene lost 1 base and the J gene lost 3 bases, with 3 bases spanning the gap. The CDR3 protein is CASSLGHTGELFF. Here the CDR3 DNA reads TGTGCCAGCAGCTTAGGCCACACCGGGGAGCTGTTTTTT.

V gene TRBV7-2 combines with J gene TRBJ1-1; TRBD1 matches at 12 bases. V dropped 2 bases and J dropped 5; count of bases not matched to a gene: 9. Germline values: CDR1 SGHTA, CDR2 FQGNSA. The CDR3 is made up of 17 amino acids. CDR3: CASSLSGQGALGTEAFF. In nucleotides, the CDR3 is TGTGCCAGCAGCTTATCGGGACAGGGGGCTTTAGGTACTGAAGCTTTCTTT.

This clone showed up just a few times. A junction boundary mismatches the germline segment, possibly from a read error. The rearrangement links TRBV7-9 to TRBJ2-3; weak D call: TRBD1 (7 bases). From germline, CDR1 is SEHNR and CDR2 FQNEAQ (reference sequence). The CDR3 contains 16 residues. The DNA for the CDR3 is TGTGCCAGCAGATTAGTCCAGGGGGGAAGCACAGATACGCAGTATTTT. Amino acid sequence: CASRLVQGGSTDTQYF.

This sequence joins TRBV7-9 and TRBJ2-5; no definite D call. The CDR3 extends over 13 amino acids. The germline V gene encodes CDR1 SEHNR and CDR2 FQNEAQ (reference sequence). V was cut by 2 bases and J by 5 bases, with 9 bases left in between. This chain's CDR3 is CASSLIERETQYF. The DNA for the CDR3 is TGTGCCAGCAGCTTAATCGAGAGGGAGACCCAGTACTTC.

This clone showed up just a few times. This chain joins TRBV7-9 and TRBJ1-2, with TRBD1 matching over 8 bases. This CDR3 has 13 amino acids. Germline lookup yields CDR1 SEHNR and CDR2 FQNEAQ (reference sequence). V lost 9 bases, J lost 0 bases, and 3 bases stayed unmatched. The DNA for the CDR3 is TGTGCCAGTGGGGACAGGACTAACTATGGCTACACCTTC. It is translated as CASGDRTNYGYTF.

This clone has a handful of counts. This rearrangement joins TRBV30 to TRBJ1-1; D ambiguous. The length of the CDR3 is 12 residues. Germline assignment: CDR1 GTSNPN and CDR2 SVGIG (reference sequence). Trimming removed 0 bases from V and 5 bases from J, with 7 bases in between. In DNA form, the CDR3 reads TGTGCCTGGAGTGTACCTCTAACTGAAGCTTTCTTT. Encoded protein: CAWSVPLTEAFF.